Listed below are T cell receptor beta chains from one sample, sequenced in a study of cytomegalovirus exposure and HLA in healthy donors. The protocol was immunoSEQ multiplex PCR, while the TCRdb copy is restricted to in-frame clones and leaves out a portion. The sample yields about 250,000 clones, less than 90% seen once. Sequences were obtained from PBMCs. The receptors derive from a man aged 18 to 29 in good health and CMV-seropositive. CDR3s include the opening cysteine and the closing phenylalanine or tryptophan. Fields, in order: J gene, V gene, CDR3 length, D gene, CDR3 DNA, CDR3 protein. The D gene is left open where the match is weak.

TRBJ1-2	TRBV7-8	17	NA	TGTGCCAGCAGCTCGGACAGAGGCTTCAAACCCAACTATGGCTACACCTTC	CASSSDRGFKPNYGYTF
TRBJ1-2	TRBV28	12	NA	TGTGCCAGCAGTTTTGGGGTCGATGGCTACACCTTC	CASSFGVDGYTF
TRBJ2-1	TRBV30	14	NA	TGTGCCTGGGAGTCGCCCGAGTCCCACAATGAGCAGTTCTTC	CAWESPESHNEQFF
TRBJ2-2	TRBV2	16	NA	TGTGCCAGCAGTGATCGAATAGCGGTAATCACCGGGGAGCTGTTTTTT	CASSDRIAVITGELFF
TRBJ1-1	TRBV20-1	11	NA	TGCAGTGCTAGTTGGAACACTGAAGCTTTCTTT	CSASWNTEAFF
TRBJ2-5	TRBV14	14	NA	TGTGCCAGCAGCCAATTTGGCATCCAAGAGACCCAGTACTTC	CASSQFGIQETQYF
TRBJ1-3	TRBV27	14	TRBD1	TGTGCCAGCGCCAGGGGGGGCTCTGGAAACACCATATATTTT	CASARGGSGNTIYF
TRBJ2-3	TRBV7-9	15	NA	TGTGCCAGCAGGCTCCGGGCCGAGGGCACAGATACGCAGTATTTT	CASRLRAEGTDTQYF
TRBJ2-1	TRBV6-6	13	NA	TGTGCCAGCAGCAGGGATGATCTCAATGAGCAGTTCTTC	CASSRDDLNEQFF
TRBJ2-7	TRBV7-9	13	NA	TGTGCCAGCAGTCGCGATTATAGCTACGAGCAGTACTTC	CASSRDYSYEQYF
TRBJ2-3	TRBV5-1	15	NA	TGCGCCAGCAGCTCCGGCGCCGGGGGCCCCGATACGCAGTATTTT	CASSSGAGGPDTQYF
TRBJ1-1	TRBV29-1	12	NA	TGCAGCGTTCAAACAGCCAACACTGAAGCTTTCTTT	CSVQTANTEAFF
TRBJ2-1	TRBV6-5	13	TRBD2	TGTGCCAGCAGTTTGCGGGAGGACGTAGAGCAGTTCTTC	CASSLREDVEQFF